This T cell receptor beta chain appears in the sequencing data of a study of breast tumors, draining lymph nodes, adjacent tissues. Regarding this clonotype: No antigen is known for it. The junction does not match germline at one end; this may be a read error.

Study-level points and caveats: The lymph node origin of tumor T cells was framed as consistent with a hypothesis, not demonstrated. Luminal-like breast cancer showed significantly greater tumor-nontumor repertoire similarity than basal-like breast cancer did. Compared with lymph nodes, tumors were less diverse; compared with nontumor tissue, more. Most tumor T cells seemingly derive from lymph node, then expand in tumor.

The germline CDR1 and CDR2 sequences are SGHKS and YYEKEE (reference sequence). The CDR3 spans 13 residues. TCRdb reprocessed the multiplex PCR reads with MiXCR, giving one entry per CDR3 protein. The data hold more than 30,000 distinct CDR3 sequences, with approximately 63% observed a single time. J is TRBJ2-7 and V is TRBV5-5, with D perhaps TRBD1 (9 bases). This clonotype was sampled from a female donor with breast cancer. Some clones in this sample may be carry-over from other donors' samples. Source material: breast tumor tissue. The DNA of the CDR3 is TGTGCCGGCAGCGGGGGACAGGGCTACGAGCAGTACTTC. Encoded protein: CAGSGGQGYEQYF.